This T cell receptor (beta chain) was obtained from a study of blood T cell repertoires in COVID-19 (dated by TCRdb to between 2020 and 2021). Regarding the research as a whole: Samples from collaborators originated in the United States, Italy and Spain and spanned both the acute and convalescent phases of COVID-19. The prospective study material was composed of cDNA or gDNA derived from T cells, B-cell-depleted T cells, or PBMCs. The repertoires were made available in a free public database intended to serve as a resource for research on the immune response to SARS-CoV-2. Sample metadata almost always included a de-identified subject ID, COVID-19 status, age in years and sex. Deeply sampled blood TCRbeta repertoires from subjects exposed to, actively infected with, or recovered from COVID-19 were included in the dataset. HLA class I and class II types, where available, came from metadata supplied by the sample provider rather than from assay-based typing. The samples were drawn from the first 160 participants of the ongoing ImmuneRACE study and from under 1,500 subjects provided by 6 global collaborators. Results and caveats for the whole study, not just this receptor: How much clinical and demographic metadata was included differed by source and by participant, and the metadata was provided uncurated.

TCRbeta CDR3 regions were amplified from genomic DNA using the immunoSEQ Assay, a bias-controlled multiplex PCR. Per the original workflow: Nucleated cell counts per sample were estimated from amplification of reference gene primers within the assay. To quantify the absolute abundance of each unique TCRbeta CDR3 rearrangement, sequence reads were collapsed and filtered. Productive Simpson clonality was computed per sample as the square root of Simpson's diversity index over productive rearrangements. TCRdb obtained this table from immuneACCESS and retained in-frame rearrangements with V and J assigned. These tables miss some clones; where compared with another copy, unresolved V genes account for less than half of the shortfall, and the remainder is unexplained. That table furnishes V, J and clone size, whereas the DNA furnished D and trimming. The sample includes about 78,000 clones, with 90% observed a single time. The ten largest clones represent around 4.7% of the sample.

At the junction V is shortened by 3 bases and J by 5 bases; bases outside the gene matches: 6. From a lookup of the germline V gene, CDR1 and CDR2 are KGHSH and LQKENI. Its CDR3 holds 14 amino acids, cysteine through phenylalanine. Kept here is only the CDR3 DNA, which spans 42 bases and is read in frame from base 1. Note on this clone: Which antigen it targets is not known. No qualities accompany the bases; no much larger clone lies one base away.

Collaborating institutions collected whole blood in K2EDTA tubes following their own protocols. Collaborator samples were shipped for TCRbeta analysis as frozen whole blood, isolated PBMCs, or DNA extracted from either sample type. The sequence came from a woman aged 80 or over with active or convalescent COVID-19. Sequencing input: peripheral blood. Recombination connected TRBV18 to TRBJ2-7, and TRBD1 matches 8 of the central bases. The nucleotide sequence reads as follows: TGTGCCAGCTCACCCGGACAGGGCAACAACGAGCAGTACTTC. It translates as CASSPGQGNNEQYF.